Listed below are T cell receptor beta chains from one sample, sequenced in a study of shared clonotypes between healthy human individuals. Profiling relied on immunoSEQ multiplex PCR, and the TCRdb table lists in-frame clones only, not all of them. The sample comprises approximately 940,000 clones, more than 75% of which are singletons, and about 1.5% rests with the top ten. The sequenced material came from memory CD4+ T cells sorted from blood. These receptors were obtained from a man between 18 and 29 years old in good health. The CDR3 runs from the conserved cysteine through the conserved F or W. The order of the fields is clone size, V gene, J gene, D gene, CDR3 protein, CDR3 DNA. D genes are given only for firm matches. The size entry is marked missing in some rows and otherwise reads once, few, many or a size class.

abundance: NA; v_gene: TRBV5-1; j_gene: TRBJ2-7; d_gene: NA; CDR3aa: CASSVDGAYEQYF; CDR3nt: TGCGCCAGCAGCGTCGACGGAGCCTACGAGCAGTACTTC
abundance: NA; v_gene: TRBV6-5; j_gene: TRBJ2-7; d_gene: NA; CDR3aa: CASRSTGTAYEQYF; CDR3nt: TGTGCCAGCAGAAGTACCGGGACTGCCTACGAGCAGTACTTC
abundance: NA; v_gene: TRBV10-3; j_gene: TRBJ1-1; d_gene: TRBD1; CDR3aa: CAIRRTGENTEAFF; CDR3nt: TGTGCCATCAGAAGGACAGGAGAGAACACTGAAGCTTTCTTT
abundance: NA; v_gene: TRBV5-3; j_gene: TRBJ1-3; d_gene: NA; CDR3aa: CARSLRTHFYSGNTIYF; CDR3nt: TGTGCCAGAAGCCTTAGGACCCATTTTTACTCTGGAAACACCATATATTTT
abundance: NA; v_gene: TRBV14; j_gene: TRBJ2-6; d_gene: NA; CDR3aa: CASSSRPTGFSGANVLTF; CDR3nt: TGTGCCAGCAGCTCCCGACCTACAGGGTTCTCTGGGGCCAACGTCCTGACTTTC
abundance: many; v_gene: TRBV19; j_gene: TRBJ1-1; d_gene: NA; CDR3aa: CASREFNTEAFF; CDR3nt: TGTGCCAGTAGAGAGTTTAACACTGAAGCTTTCTTT
abundance: NA; v_gene: TRBV7-9; j_gene: TRBJ1-1; d_gene: NA; CDR3aa: CASSRGGSTEAFF; CDR3nt: TGTGCCAGCAGCCGAGGGGGGAGTACTGAAGCTTTCTTT
abundance: once; v_gene: TRBV27; j_gene: TRBJ2-6; d_gene: TRBD1; CDR3aa: CASSINPGQGDPGANVLTF; CDR3nt: TGTGCCAGCAGTATCAACCCGGGACAGGGAGACCCTGGGGCCAACGTCCTGACTTTC
abundance: NA; v_gene: TRBV7-9; j_gene: TRBJ2-5; d_gene: TRBD1; CDR3aa: CASSLGTGRQETQYF; CDR3nt: TGTGCCAGCAGCTTAGGGACAGGGAGGCAAGAGACCCAGTACTTC
abundance: NA; v_gene: TRBV5-1; j_gene: TRBJ1-1; d_gene: TRBD1; CDR3aa: CASSLAGTDLNTEAFF; CDR3nt: TGCGCCAGCAGCTTGGCCGGGACAGACTTGAACACTGAAGCTTTCTTT
abundance: once; v_gene: TRBV9; j_gene: TRBJ2-6; d_gene: NA; CDR3aa: CASSVGGDRRSGANVLTF; CDR3nt: TGCGCCAGCAGCGTAGGGGGGGACAGGCGCTCTGGGGCCAACGTCCTGACTTTC
abundance: once; v_gene: TRBV9; j_gene: TRBJ2-1; d_gene: NA; CDR3aa: CASSVELVGEQFF; CDR3nt: TGTGCCAGCAGCGTAGAATTGGTAGGTGAGCAGTTCTTC
abundance: NA; v_gene: TRBV7-2; j_gene: TRBJ1-6; d_gene: NA; CDR3aa: CATKTGRSNSPLHF; CDR3nt: TGTGCCACCAAAACGGGACGTTCTAATTCACCCCTCCACTTT
abundance: NA; v_gene: TRBV10-3; j_gene: TRBJ1-1; d_gene: NA; CDR3aa: CAISESRANTEAFF; CDR3nt: TGTGCCATCAGTGAGTCTCGGGCGAACACTGAAGCTTTCTTT
abundance: NA; v_gene: TRBV6-6; j_gene: TRBJ2-1; d_gene: TRBD1; CDR3aa: CASTEAGQGALSVFF; CDR3nt: TGTGCCAGCACCGAAGCGGGACAGGGGGCATTATCAGTGTTCTTC
abundance: NA; v_gene: TRBV9; j_gene: TRBJ1-1; d_gene: NA; CDR3aa: CASSVGKGGNTEAFF; CDR3nt: TGTGCCAGCAGCGTAGGGAAAGGAGGGAACACTGAAGCTTTCTTT
abundance: NA; v_gene: TRBV9; j_gene: TRBJ1-3; d_gene: NA; CDR3aa: CASSVGQGNTIYF; CDR3nt: TGTGCCAGCAGCGTCGGGCAGGGAAACACCATATATTTT
abundance: many; v_gene: TRBV11-2; j_gene: TRBJ1-6; d_gene: NA; CDR3aa: CASSLDGRADSPLHF; CDR3nt: TGTGCCAGCAGCTTAGACGGCAGGGCCGATTCACCCCTCCACTTT
abundance: NA; v_gene: TRBV5-1; j_gene: TRBJ2-1; d_gene: TRBD2; CDR3aa: CASSFAGTTSSYNEQFF; CDR3nt: TGCGCCAGCAGCTTCGCCGGGACTACGTCCTCCTACAATGAGCAGTTCTTC
abundance: NA; v_gene: TRBV29-1; j_gene: TRBJ2-7; d_gene: TRBD2; CDR3aa: CSFTKGLAGGEQYF; CDR3nt: TGCAGCTTCACCAAGGGACTAGCGGGCGGGGAGCAGTACTTC
abundance: NA; v_gene: TRBV2; j_gene: TRBJ2-3; d_gene: NA; CDR3aa: CASSDIYGTTDTQYF; CDR3nt: TGTGCCAGCAGTGACATATACGGGACGACAGATACGCAGTATTTT
abundance: NA; v_gene: TRBV2; j_gene: TRBJ2-7; d_gene: NA; CDR3aa: CAIKRDDITEQYF; CDR3nt: TGTGCCATCAAACGGGATGATATTACCGAGCAGTACTTC
abundance: NA; v_gene: TRBV6-6; j_gene: TRBJ1-5; d_gene: NA; CDR3aa: CATQKGQGGQPQHF; CDR3nt: TGTGCCACCCAAAAGGGGCAGGGCGGGCAGCCCCAGCATTTT
abundance: NA; v_gene: TRBV5-1; j_gene: TRBJ2-5; d_gene: NA; CDR3aa: CASSPRGPQETQYF; CDR3nt: TGCGCCAGCAGCCCAAGGGGACCACAAGAGACCCAGTACTTC
abundance: NA; v_gene: TRBV27; j_gene: TRBJ2-2; d_gene: NA; CDR3aa: CASSAEGGANTGELFF; CDR3nt: TGTGCCAGCAGTGCAGAGGGGGGCGCTAACACCGGGGAGCTGTTTTTT
abundance: few; v_gene: TRBV10-2; j_gene: TRBJ2-1; d_gene: NA; CDR3aa: CASSEGAGEQFF; CDR3nt: TGCGCCAGCAGTGAGGGGGCGGGTGAGCAGTTCTTC
abundance: NA; v_gene: TRBV9; j_gene: TRBJ1-2; d_gene: NA; CDR3aa: CASSPEVGRTNYGYTF; CDR3nt: TGTGCCAGCAGCCCAGAGGTGGGGAGGACTAACTATGGCTACACCTTC